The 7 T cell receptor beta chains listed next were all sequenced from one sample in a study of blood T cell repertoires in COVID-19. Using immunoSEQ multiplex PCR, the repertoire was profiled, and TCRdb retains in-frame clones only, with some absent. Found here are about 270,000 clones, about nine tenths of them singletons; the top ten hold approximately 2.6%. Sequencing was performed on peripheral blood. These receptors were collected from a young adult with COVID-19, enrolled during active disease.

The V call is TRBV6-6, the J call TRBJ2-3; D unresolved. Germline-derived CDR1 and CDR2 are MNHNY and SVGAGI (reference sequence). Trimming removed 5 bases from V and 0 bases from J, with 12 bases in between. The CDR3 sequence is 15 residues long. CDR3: CASSVDSYSTDTQYF. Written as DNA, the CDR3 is TGTGCCAGCAGTGTAGACTCTTATAGCACAGATACGCAGTATTTT.

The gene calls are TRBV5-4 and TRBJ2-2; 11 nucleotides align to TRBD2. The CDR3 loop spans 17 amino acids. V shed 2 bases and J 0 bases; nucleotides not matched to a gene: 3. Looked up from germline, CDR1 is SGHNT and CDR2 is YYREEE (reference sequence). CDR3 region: CASSLLAGAANTGELFF. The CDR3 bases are TGTGCCAGCAGCTTACTAGCGGGAGCCGCGAACACCGGGGAGCTGTTTTTT.

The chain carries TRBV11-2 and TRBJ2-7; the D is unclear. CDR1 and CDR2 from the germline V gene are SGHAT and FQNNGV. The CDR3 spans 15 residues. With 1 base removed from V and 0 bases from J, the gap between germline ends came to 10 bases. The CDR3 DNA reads TGTGCCAGCAGCTTAGCCCCCAAAAACTCCTACGAGCAGTACTTC. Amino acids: CASSLAPKNSYEQYF.

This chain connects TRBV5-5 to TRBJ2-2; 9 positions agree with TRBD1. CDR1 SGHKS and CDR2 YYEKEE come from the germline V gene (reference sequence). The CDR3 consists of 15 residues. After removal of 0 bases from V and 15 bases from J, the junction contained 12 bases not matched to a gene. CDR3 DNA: TGTGCCAGCAGCTTGGGCCCCCCGCTACAGGGGGCGGTGTTTTTT. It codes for CASSLGPPLQGAVFF.

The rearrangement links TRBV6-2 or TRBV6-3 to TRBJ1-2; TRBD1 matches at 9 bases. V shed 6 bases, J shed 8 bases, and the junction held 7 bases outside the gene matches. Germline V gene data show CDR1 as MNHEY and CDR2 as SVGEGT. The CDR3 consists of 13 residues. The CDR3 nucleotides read TGTGCCAGCAGCCCCGACAGGGGGAGCGGCTACACCTTC. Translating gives CASSPDRGSGYTF.

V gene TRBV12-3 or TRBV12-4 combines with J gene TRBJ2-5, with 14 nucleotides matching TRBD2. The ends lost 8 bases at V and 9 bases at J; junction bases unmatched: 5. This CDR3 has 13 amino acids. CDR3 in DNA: TGTGCCAGCCAGTGGACTAGCGGGAGGCCCCAGTACTTC. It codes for CASQWTSGRPQYF.

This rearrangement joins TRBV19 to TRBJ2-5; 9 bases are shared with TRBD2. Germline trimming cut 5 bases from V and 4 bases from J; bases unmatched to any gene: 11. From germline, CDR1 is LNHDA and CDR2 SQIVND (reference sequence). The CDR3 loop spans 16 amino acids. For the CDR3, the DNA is TGTGCCAGTAGTTCTCTGATAGCGGGAGAGGGAGAGACCCAGTACTTC. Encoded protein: CASSSLIAGEGETQYF.